The 24 T cell receptor beta chains reported below all come from one sample, sequenced in a study of Tregs in tolerant kidney transplant recipients (dated by TCRdb to 2018 to 2020). The method behind the library was the immunoSEQ multiplex PCR assay. Not all clones reach the TCRdb copy of this immuneACCESS table, which keeps in-frame sequences only. Checked studies attribute under half of the gap to unresolved V genes and leave the rest unexplained. The sample records some 74,000 clones, approximately 90% of which are singletons. The top ten clonotypes cover 0.3% to 0.4% of the sample. The time point label of this sample denotes: blood sample drawn before combined kidney and bone marrow transplant. This material consisted of Tregs from blood, taken before the transplant. These receptors came from a human donor who received a combined kidney and bone marrow transplant.

The rearrangement links TRBV21-1 to TRBJ2-7. TRBV21-1 is classified as a pseudogene. The CDR3 contains 16 residues. The CDR3 region is CASSKERGRGAYEQYF. The CDR3 bases are TGTGCCAGCAGCAAAGAGAGAGGGAGAGGGGCCTACGAGCAGTACTTC.

The rearrangement links TRBV6-1 to TRBJ2-7; weak D call: TRBD2 (6 bases). V was shortened by 6 bases and J by 4 bases, with 10 bases between the two germline ends. Germline assignment: CDR1 MNHNS and CDR2 SASEGT. CDR3 size: 12 residues. The DNA of the CDR3 is TGTGCCAGCAGCTCCGGGGGATACGAGCAGTACTTC. It encodes CASSSGGYEQYF.

The CDR3: CASSLVNRGNYGYTF. CDR3 bases: TGTGCCAGCAGCTTAGTTAACCGGGGAAACTATGGCTACACCTTC. The chain has TRBV7-9 and TRBJ1-2; D remains unclear. The CDR3 contains 15 residues. V was cut by 1 base and J by 2 bases, with 11 bases left in between. Germline V gene data show CDR1 as SEHNR and CDR2 as FQNEAQ (reference sequence).

This sequence joins TRBV11-2 and TRBJ2-5; D might be TRBD1 (5 bases). The CDR3 sequence is 12 residues long. Trimming removed 5 bases from V and 5 bases from J, with 9 bases in between. Germline V CDR1 and CDR2: SGHAT, FQNNGV. The CDR3 bases are TGTGCCAGCAGCCAATCAGGGGAGACCCAGTACTTC. Translated, it gives CASSQSGETQYF.

The chain is built from TRBV14 and TRBJ1-1; TRBD1 is a possible D gene (6 bases). The CDR3 spans 18 residues. Trimming removed 3 bases at V and 5 bases at J, with 25 bases between. Germline V gives CDR1 SGHDN, CDR2 FVKESK. The CDR3 DNA reads TGTGCCAGCAGCCACCTAGGGGGGACACTAAAGGGGTCGACTGAAGCTTTCTTT. Protein sequence: CASSHLGGTLKGSTEAFF.

Regarding this clone: Its ends do not fully match the called genes, so a read error is possible. The genes are TRBV7-2 and TRBJ2-1; TRBD2 matches 11 bases. The germline CDR1 and CDR2 sequences are SGHTA and FQGNSA. This CDR3 spans 15 amino acids. For the CDR3, the DNA is TGTGCCGGCAGTTATAGCGGGAGGGCCAACGATGAGCAGTTCTTC. As protein: CAGSYSGRANDEQFF.

V and J are TRBV30 and TRBJ2-7, with D hard to call. This CDR3 is built from 11 residues. The germline V gene has CDR1 GTSNPN and CDR2 SVGIG (reference sequence). Trimming pared 4 bases from V and 1 base from J, leaving 5 bases between. CDR3 residues: CAWIDSYEQYF. The CDR3 nucleotides are TGTGCCTGGATTGATTCCTACGAGCAGTACTTC.

The chain has TRBV6-5 and TRBJ2-5, with 8 positions matching TRBD1. Germline V lookup: CDR1 MNHEY, CDR2 SVGAGI. J was trimmed by 3 bases and V by 3 bases; bases with no gene match: 3. There are 14 residues in the CDR3. CDR3 in DNA: TGTGCCAGCAGTTATTCGACAGGGGAAGAGACCCAGTACTTC. Its protein is CASSYSTGEETQYF.

DNA for the CDR3: TGTGCCACCAGCAGAGACACGCTCCGGGGCTACACCTTC. Residues: CATSRDTLRGYTF. V usage is TRBV15 and J usage is TRBJ1-2; D not resolved. The V end was cut by 0 bases, the J end by 8 bases, with 10 bases between. This CDR3 has 13 amino acids. Germline values: CDR1 LNHNV, CDR2 YYDKDF (reference sequence).

This clone was detected once. This chain uses TRBV28 with TRBJ2-1, with TRBD2 matching 8 bases. Losses at the gene ends were 7 bases for V and 3 bases for J; bases not matched to a gene: 11. The CDR3 is made up of 16 amino acids. Germline V gene data show CDR1 as MDHEN and CDR2 as SYDVKM. Here the CDR3 reads CASTPYGLAHYNEQFF. CDR3 in DNA: TGTGCCAGCACCCCCTATGGACTAGCACACTACAATGAGCAGTTCTTC.

This clone is a singleton in its sample. V and J are TRBV18 and TRBJ2-3; D tentatively fits TRBD1 or TRBD2 (5 bases each). Trimming shortened V by 4 bases and J by 3 bases, and 5 bases separated the two germline ends. The CDR3 loop spans 12 amino acids. From germline, CDR1 is KGHSH and CDR2 LQKENI. CDR3 amino acids: CASSRGTDTQYF. CDR3 in DNA: TGTGCCAGCTCACGGGGGACAGATACGCAGTATTTT.

About this clone itself: This sample includes further DNA sequences coding for the same CDR3. This chain connects TRBV29-1 to TRBJ2-6, with TRBD2 as a possible D gene (6 bases). The germline CDR1 and CDR2 sequences are SQVTM and ANQGSEA. CDR3 length: 14 residues. V lost 1 base and J 13 bases, leaving 17 bases between the germline ends. Here the CDR3 DNA reads TGCAGCGTTGAAGTGGGTGCGGCAGGGAGGGTCCTGACTTTC. Translation gives CSVEVGAAGRVLTF.

DNA for the CDR3: TGTGCCAGCAGCTTTCAGGGGACGAAAGAGACCCAGTACTTC. Its translation is CASSFQGTKETQYF. The chain couples TRBV7-2 to TRBJ2-5; a weak D match, TRBD1 (6 bases). V lost 3 bases, J lost 3 bases, and 11 bases lay in between. The CDR3 is 14 residues long. Germline CDR1 and CDR2: SGHTA and FQGNSA.

The CDR3 bases are TGTGCCTGGATGCTAGCGGGAGGGCAGGGGGAGCTGTTTTTT. This sequence encodes CAWMLAGGQGELFF. The genes are TRBV30 and TRBJ2-2, with 12 bases fitting TRBD2. CDR3 length: 14 residues. The V gene's germline CDR1 is GTSNPN and CDR2 SVGIG (reference sequence). V trimming: 4 bases; J trimming: 8 bases; junction bases outside the gene matches: 5. Supplemented by reference TRBV30 and TRBJ2-2, the full variable domain reads SQTIHQWPATLVQPVGSPLSLECTVEGTSNPNLYWYRQAAGRGLQLLFYSVGIGQISSEVPQNLSASRPQDRQFILSSKKLLLSDSGFYLCAWMLAGGQGELFFGEGSRLTVL.

The V gene is TRBV7-2, the J gene TRBJ2-3; 8 bases map to TRBD2. The CDR3 has 17 amino acids. CDR1 is SGHTA and CDR2 is FQGNSA in the germline V gene. Losses at the gene ends were 4 bases for V and 0 bases for J; bases not matched to a gene: 9. The CDR3 nucleotides are TGTGCCAGCAGCTCCGACCCTCGCGGGAGGAGCACAGATACGCAGTATTTT. Amino acids: CASSSDPRGRSTDTQYF.

This clone was detected only once. This chain joins TRBV5-1 and TRBJ2-3, with 7 nucleotides matching TRBD2. The J segment lost 6 bases and the V segment lost 7 bases, leaving 11 bases of the junction unmatched. The CDR3 spans 14 residues. Germline V gene data show CDR1 as SGHRS and CDR2 as YFSETQ. The CDR3 DNA reads as TGCGCCAGCGGATCAGGGCGGGAGACTGATACGCAGTATTTT. Residues: CASGSGRETDTQYF.

The V call is TRBV6-6, the J call TRBJ2-1; D is tentatively TRBD1 or TRBD2 (5 bases each). The V and J ends lost 2 bases and 5 bases respectively, with 13 bases between them. The CDR3 is 15 residues long. Germline V lookup: CDR1 MNHNY, CDR2 SVGAGI (reference sequence). The DNA for the CDR3 is TGTGCCAGCAGTTACCAGGGCGGGCGAGACAATGAGCAGTTCTTC. As protein: CASSYQGGRDNEQFF.

The rearrangement links TRBV7-9 to TRBJ1-2; D is uncertain. Germline lookup yields CDR1 SEHNR and CDR2 FQNEAQ (reference sequence). The CDR3 runs to 13 residues. Trimming removed 2 bases at V and 7 bases at J, with 11 bases between. This CDR3 reads CASSLWELFGYTF. The CDR3 nucleotides are TGTGCCAGCAGCTTATGGGAGCTTTTTGGCTACACCTTC.

The rearrangement links TRBV7-3 to TRBJ2-4, with D unresolved. The CDR3 spans 15 residues. The ends were cut back, 3 bases at V and 0 bases at J, with 9 bases in the middle. CDR1 is SGHTA, CDR2 FQGTGA, per germline. CDR3 protein: CASSLGWIAKNIQYF. CDR3 sequence (DNA): TGTGCCAGCAGCTTGGGGTGGATAGCCAAAAACATTCAGTACTTC.

The chain is built from TRBV18 and TRBJ2-1, with a weak D call TRBD2 (6 bases). The CDR3 totals 13 residues. Germline loops: CDR1 KGHSH, CDR2 LQKENI. V lost 1 base to trimming and J lost 7 bases, with 8 bases between them. The CDR3 bases are TGTGCCAGCTCACCACTAGCGGCGAATGAGCAGTTCTTC. This encodes CASSPLAANEQFF. Variable domain in full (rest from reference TRBV18 and TRBJ2-1): NAGVMQNPRHLVRRRGQEARLRCSPMKGHSHVYWYRQLPEEGLKFMVYLQKENIIDESGMPKERFSAEFPKEGPSILRIQQVVRGDSAAYFCASSPLAANEQFFGPGTRLTVL.

The genes are TRBV20-1 and TRBJ2-7; TRBD1 agrees at 9 bases. The V gene end was trimmed by 6 bases and the J gene end by 5 bases; junction bases not matched to a gene: 2. This CDR3 is built from 11 residues. Germline CDR1 and CDR2: DFQATT and SNEGSKA (reference sequence). CDR3 sequence reads: CSADRGHEQYF. CDR3 DNA: TGCAGTGCGGACAGGGGCCACGAGCAGTACTTC.

The chain combines TRBV29-1 with TRBJ1-1; possibly TRBD1 for D (6 bases). This CDR3 region has 13 residues. V dropped 4 bases and J dropped 5 bases, with 14 bases sitting between them. Germline CDR1 and CDR2: SQVTM and ANQGSEA. The DNA for the CDR3 is TGCAGCGTTGTCAGGGGTAGGGATACTGAAGCTTTCTTT. Residues: CSVVRGRDTEAFF.

This sequence joins TRBV11-2 and TRBJ1-5; D is uncertain. Germline V gene data show CDR1 as SGHAT and CDR2 as FQNNGV. Deletions cut 3 bases from V and 4 bases from J, with 10 bases between. This CDR3 has 14 residues. The CDR3 is CASSFEGTNQPQHF. The DNA of the CDR3 is TGTGCCAGCAGCTTCGAAGGTACTAATCAGCCCCAGCATTTT.

V and J are TRBV5-1 and TRBJ1-1, with a weak D call TRBD1 (6 bases). This CDR3 comprises 16 residues. Germline-derived CDR1 and CDR2 are SGHRS and YFSETQ. Trimming removed 4 bases at V and 1 base at J, with 17 bases between. The CDR3 DNA reads as TGCGCCAGCAGCGAAGGGACAATTGGGGGGAACACTGAAGCTTTCTTT. Translating it yields CASSEGTIGGNTEAFF.